The sequence of this T cell receptor (beta chain) was determined in a study of blood T cell repertoires in COVID-19. As processed by the authors: Counts of nucleated cells, estimated from reference gene primer amplification, were obtained. Repertoires were generated with immunoSEQ multiplex PCR, while TCRdb's copy carries only in-frame clones and drops some. V and J calls and clone size are copied from that table; D and trimming were computed from the DNA. Of tens of thousands of clones listed, approximately 86% are singletons. Germline V gene sequence: CDR1 MNHEY, CDR2 SMNVEV (reference sequence). This CDR3 has 14 residues. The V end lost 6 bases, the J end lost 2 bases, and 13 bases lay between the germline ends.

The TCR was taken from a human donor in a cohort sampled during active COVID-19. The chain has TRBV27 and TRBJ1-2; D not resolved. Source material: peripheral blood. CDR3 DNA: TGTGCCAGCAGCCCAGGCCGAGGGAACTATGGCTACACCTTC. Its protein product is CASSPGRGNYGYTF.